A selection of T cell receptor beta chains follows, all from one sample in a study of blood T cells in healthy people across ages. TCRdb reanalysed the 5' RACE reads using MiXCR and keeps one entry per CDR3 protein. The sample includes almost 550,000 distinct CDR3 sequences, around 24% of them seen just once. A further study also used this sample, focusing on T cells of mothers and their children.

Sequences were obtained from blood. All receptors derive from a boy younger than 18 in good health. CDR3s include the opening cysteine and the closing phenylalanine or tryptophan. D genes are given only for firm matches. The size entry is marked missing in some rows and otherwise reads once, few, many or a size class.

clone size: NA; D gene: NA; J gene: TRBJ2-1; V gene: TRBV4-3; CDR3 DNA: TGCGCCAGCAGCCAAGACGGTCAGGGCAATGAGCAGTTCTTC; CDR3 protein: CASSQDGQGNEQFF
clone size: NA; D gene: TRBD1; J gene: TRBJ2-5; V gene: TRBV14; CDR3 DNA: TGTGCCAGCAGCCAGGGGACAGGGGGCCAGCAGACCCAGTACTTC; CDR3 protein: CASSQGTGGQQTQYF
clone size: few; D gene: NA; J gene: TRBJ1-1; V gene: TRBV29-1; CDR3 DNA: TGCAGCGTTGTGGACGGATTGAACACTGAAGCTTTCTTT; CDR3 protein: CSVVDGLNTEAFF
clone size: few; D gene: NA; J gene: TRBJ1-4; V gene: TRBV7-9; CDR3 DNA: TGTGCCAGCAGCCTACTTAGGGAGGGAAAACTGTTTTTT; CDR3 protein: CASSLLREGKLFF
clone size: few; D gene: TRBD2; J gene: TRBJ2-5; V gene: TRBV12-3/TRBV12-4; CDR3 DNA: TGTGCCAGCAGTTTTTATTGGGGTAGCGGGGAGACCCAGTACTTC; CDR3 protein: CASSFYWGSGETQYF
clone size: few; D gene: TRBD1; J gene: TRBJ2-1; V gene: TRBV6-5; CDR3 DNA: TGTGCCAGCAGTTATTACAGGGGGTATAGTAGCTCCTACAATGAGCAGTTCTTC; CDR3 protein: CASSYYRGYSSSYNEQFF
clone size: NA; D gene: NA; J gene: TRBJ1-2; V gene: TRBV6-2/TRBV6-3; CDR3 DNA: TGTGCCAGCAGGCCCACAGCGGACTATGGCTACACCTTC; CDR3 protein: CASRPTADYGYTF
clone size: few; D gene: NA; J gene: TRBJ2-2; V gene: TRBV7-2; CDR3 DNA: TGTGCCAGCAGCTTAGTAGGGGGGACAATCCCCGGGGAGCTGTTTTTT; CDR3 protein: CASSLVGGTIPGELFF
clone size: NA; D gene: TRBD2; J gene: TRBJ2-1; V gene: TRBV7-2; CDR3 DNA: TGTGCCAGCAGCCCGACCCGACTAGCGGGGGGGCGAGAGCAGTTCTTC; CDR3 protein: CASSPTRLAGGREQFF
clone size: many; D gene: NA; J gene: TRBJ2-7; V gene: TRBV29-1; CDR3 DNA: TGCAGCGTTGTGTCGCCTGCCACCTACGAGCAGTACTTC; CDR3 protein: CSVVSPATYEQYF
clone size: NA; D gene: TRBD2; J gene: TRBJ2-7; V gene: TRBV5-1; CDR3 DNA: TGCGCCAGCAGCTCCAGCCTTAGCGGGGGGGCCATCGAGCAGTACTTC; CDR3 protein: CASSSSLSGGAIEQYF
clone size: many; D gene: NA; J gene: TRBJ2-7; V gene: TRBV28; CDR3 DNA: TGTGCCAGCAGTCTTGGGGCAGCCTACGAGCAGTACTTC; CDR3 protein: CASSLGAAYEQYF
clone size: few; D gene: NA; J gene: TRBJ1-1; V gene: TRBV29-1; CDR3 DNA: TGCAGCGTTTTGACAGGCCTGAACACTGAAGCTTTCTTT; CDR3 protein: CSVLTGLNTEAFF
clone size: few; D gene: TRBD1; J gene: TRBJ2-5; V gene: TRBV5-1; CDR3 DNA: TGCGCCAGCAGCTTGGTAGGGACAGTGGGCGAGACCCAGTACTTC; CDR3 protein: CASSLVGTVGETQYF
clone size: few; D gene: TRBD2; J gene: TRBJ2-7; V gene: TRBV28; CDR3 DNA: TGCGCCAGCAGTAATAGCGGGAGGGCCTACGAGCAGTACTTC; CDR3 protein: CASSNSGRAYEQYF
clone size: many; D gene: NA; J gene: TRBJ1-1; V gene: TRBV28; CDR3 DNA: TGTGCCAGCAGTTTAAAGTTCAGGGGTCGTACCTTGAGGACTGAAGCTTTCTTT; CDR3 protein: CASSLKFRGRTLRTEAFF
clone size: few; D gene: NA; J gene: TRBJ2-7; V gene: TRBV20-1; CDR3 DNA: TGCAGTGCAGGGACGGGGCTCGGCGAGCAGTACTTC; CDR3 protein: CSAGTGLGEQYF
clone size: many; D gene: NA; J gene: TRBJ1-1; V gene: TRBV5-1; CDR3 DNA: TGTGCCAGCAGCCCCGGGTTGAACACTGAAGCTTTCTTT; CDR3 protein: CASSPGLNTEAFF
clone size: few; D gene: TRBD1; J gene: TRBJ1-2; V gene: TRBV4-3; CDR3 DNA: TGCGCCAGCAGCCAAGATAGGGGACAGGGGAATAACTATGGCTACACCTTC; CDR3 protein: CASSQDRGQGNNYGYTF
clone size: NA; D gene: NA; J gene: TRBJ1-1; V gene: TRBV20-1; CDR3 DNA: TGCAGCGGGTTGGGCACTGAAGCTTTCTTT; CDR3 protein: CSGLGTEAFF
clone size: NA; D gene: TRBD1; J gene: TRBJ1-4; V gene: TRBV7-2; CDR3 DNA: TGTGCCAGCAGCTTAGGACAGGGGATTCCTAATGAAAAACTGTTTTTT; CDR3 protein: CASSLGQGIPNEKLFF
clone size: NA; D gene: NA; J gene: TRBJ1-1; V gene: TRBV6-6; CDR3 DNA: TGTGCCAGCTCCCTCGGGAAGGGGAGGGAGATGAACACTGAAGCTTTCTTT; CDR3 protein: CASSLGKGREMNTEAFF
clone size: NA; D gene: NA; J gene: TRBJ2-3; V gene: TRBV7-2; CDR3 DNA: TGTGCCAGCAGCTTAAACGGAGCGGCTAGTGATACGCAGTATTTT; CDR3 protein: CASSLNGAASDTQYF
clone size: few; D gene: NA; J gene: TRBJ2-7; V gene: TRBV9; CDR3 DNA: TGTGCCAGCAGCGTAGGAGGCGGCGCCGGGGGATACGAGCAGTACTTC; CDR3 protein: CASSVGGGAGGYEQYF
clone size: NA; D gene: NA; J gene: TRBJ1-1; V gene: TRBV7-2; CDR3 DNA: TGTGCCAGCAGCCCAACTCCGGGGCAAGCTTTCTTT; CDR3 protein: CASSPTPGQAFF
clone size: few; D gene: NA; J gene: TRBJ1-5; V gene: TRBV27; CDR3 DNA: TGTGCCAGCAGTTTATCCGGGGGGCCCCAGCATTTT; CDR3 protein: CASSLSGGPQHF
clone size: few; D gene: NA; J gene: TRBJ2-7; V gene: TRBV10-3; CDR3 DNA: TGTGCCATCAGCCAGGGGCCGGAGCAGTACTTC; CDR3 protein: CAISQGPEQYF
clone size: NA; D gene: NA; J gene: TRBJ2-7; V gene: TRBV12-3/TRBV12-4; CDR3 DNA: TGTGCCAGCAGTTTAGGTGGGACGTACTCCTACGAGCAGTACTTC; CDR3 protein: CASSLGGTYSYEQYF
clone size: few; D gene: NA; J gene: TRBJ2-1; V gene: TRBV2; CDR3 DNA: TGTGCCAGCAGTGTAGGGCGGCCCTGGGAGCAGTTCTTC; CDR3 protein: CASSVGRPWEQFF